The sequence of this T cell receptor beta chain was determined in a study of beta chain features in type 1 diabetes. Study in general: Patient and healthy donor groups were alike in age, gender and cell yields. Summed over all samples, the examined sorted cells came to 85 million to 140 million. Whole-study results and caveats: It was among patients, rather than healthy donors, that naive, central memory and Treg TCRB repertoires appeared more similar.

The germline V gene has CDR1 MGHDK and CDR2 SYGVNS. V dropped 8 bases and J dropped 3; count of bases not matched to a gene: 3. The CDR3 has 13 residues. Investigators reverse transcribed all isolated RNA, so they sequenced expressed TCRB transcripts. The table came from immunoSEQ multiplex PCR; TCRdb's copy has only in-frame clones and leaves some out. This sample has about 350,000 clones; about 18% occur once, and the top ten carry around 0.04%. Concerning this clone itself: What it recognizes is unknown.

The chain recombines TRBV25-1 with TRBJ1-5; TRBD1 matches 8 bases. Source material: naive CD4+ T cells from blood. The clonotype comes from a woman under 30 in good health. In DNA form, the CDR3 reads TGTGCCAGCCAGGACAGGGCCAATCAGCCCCAGCATTTT. It specifies CASQDRANQPQHF.